This TCR beta chain was sequenced in a study of blood T cell repertoires in COVID-19. Turning to the study itself: Acute-phase and convalescent COVID-19 samples originated in the United States, Italy and Spain.

Some clones are missing from TCRdb's copy, which holds only in-frame ones; the method was immunoSEQ multiplex PCR. This sample has approximately 270,000 clones, with 85% to 90% found just once. Germline V gives CDR1 KGHSH, CDR2 LQKENI. The CDR3 covers 13 residues. Trimming took 2 bases from V and 9 from J, leaving 13 bases between them. Study members were between roughly 18 and 100 years old and lived in 24 US regions. J is TRBJ1-1 and V is TRBV18; a weak D match, TRBD1 (6 bases). The sequence was collected from a man between 35 and 55 years old who had recovered from COVID-19. What was sequenced was PBMCs or T cells enriched from blood (not recorded which). CDR3 sequence reads: CASSPSGQGQAFF. DNA of the CDR3: TGTGCCAGCTCACCATCGGGGCAGGGGCAAGCTTTCTTT.